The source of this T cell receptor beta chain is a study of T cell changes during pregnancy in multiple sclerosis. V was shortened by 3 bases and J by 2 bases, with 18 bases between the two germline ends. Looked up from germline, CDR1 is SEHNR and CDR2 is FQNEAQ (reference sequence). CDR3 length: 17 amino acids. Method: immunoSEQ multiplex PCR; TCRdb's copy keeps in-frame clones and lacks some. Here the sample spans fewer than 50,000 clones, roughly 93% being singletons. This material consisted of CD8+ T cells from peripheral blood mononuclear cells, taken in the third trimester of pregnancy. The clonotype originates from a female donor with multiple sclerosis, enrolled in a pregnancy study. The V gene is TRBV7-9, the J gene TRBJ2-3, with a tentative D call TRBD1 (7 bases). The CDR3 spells CASSLDYDRENTDTQYF. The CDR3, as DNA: TGTGCCAGCAGCTTGGACTATGACAGGGAGAACACAGATACGCAGTATTTT. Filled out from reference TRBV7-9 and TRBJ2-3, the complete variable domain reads DTGVSQNPRHKITKRGQNVTFRCDPISEHNRLYWYRQTLGQGPEFLTYFQNEAQLEKSRLLSDRFSAERPKGSFSTLEIQRTEQGDSAMYLCASSLDYDRENTDTQYFGPGTRLTVL.